Reported below is one T cell receptor beta chain. TCRdb keeps only in-frame clones here, not all; method: immunoSEQ multiplex PCR. The data hold hundreds of thousands of clones, with around 67% observed a single time. These data belong to a study of shared clonotypes between healthy human individuals. Unmatched junction bases numbered 12, after V lost 3 bases and J lost 3 bases. CDR1 is LNHDA and CDR2 is SQIVND in the germline V gene (reference sequence). The CDR3 runs 18 residues. The source is a woman aged 30 to 39 in good health. The sequenced sample was memory CD4+ T cells sorted from blood. Subset meaning: CD45RA-negative fraction. The chain couples TRBV19 to TRBJ2-1; 9 bases fit TRBD2. CDR3 sequence: CASSMRELAGENYNEQFF. In DNA form, the CDR3 reads TGTGCCAGTAGTATGAGGGAATTAGCGGGGGAAAACTACAATGAGCAGTTCTTC.